The T cell receptor (beta chain) described here comes from a study of T-cell memory formation after mild COVID-19. Study conclusions and caveats: Several responding clones turned up in pre-infection memory, indicating that cross-reactive memory may have taken part.

TCRdb processed the 5' RACE reads anew with MiXCR; each CDR3 protein has one entry. The sample consists of under 650,000 distinct CDR3 sequences, more than 15% of them appearing once. The CDR3 loop spans 16 amino acids. This clonotype was observed a few times. No antigen is known for it. The junction and the germline gene differ at one end; a read error may be behind it. The V gene is TRBV12-3 or TRBV12-4, the J gene TRBJ2-3; 11 bases line up with TRBD2. The source material was PBMCs or a T cell subset sorted from them (not recorded which). The TCR comes from an adult woman who had mild COVID-19 (a few samples of this study predate the infection). Cell type and time point are not known. The CDR3: CASSFRLSGGVDTQYF. The CDR3 DNA is TGTGCCAGCAGTTTCCGGCTTAGCGGGGGGGTCGATACACAGTATTTT.